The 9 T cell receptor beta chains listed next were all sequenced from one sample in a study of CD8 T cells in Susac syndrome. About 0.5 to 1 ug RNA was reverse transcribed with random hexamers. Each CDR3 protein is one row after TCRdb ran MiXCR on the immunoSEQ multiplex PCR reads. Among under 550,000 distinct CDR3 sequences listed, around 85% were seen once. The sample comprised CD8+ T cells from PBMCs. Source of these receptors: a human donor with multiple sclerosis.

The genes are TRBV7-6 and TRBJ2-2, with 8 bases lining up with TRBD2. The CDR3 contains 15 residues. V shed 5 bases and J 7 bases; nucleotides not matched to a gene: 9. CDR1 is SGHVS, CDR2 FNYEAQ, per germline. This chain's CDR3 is CASSPSGGVGGELFF. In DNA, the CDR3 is TGTGCCAGCAGCCCGTCCGGGGGGGTTGGCGGGGAGCTGTTTTTT.

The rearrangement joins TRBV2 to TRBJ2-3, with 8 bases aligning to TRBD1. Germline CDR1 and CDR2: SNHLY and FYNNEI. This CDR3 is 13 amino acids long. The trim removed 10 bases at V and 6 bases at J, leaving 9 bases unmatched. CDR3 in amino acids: CATSVTGEDTQYF. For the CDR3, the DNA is TGTGCCACGAGCGTGACAGGGGAGGATACGCAGTATTTT.

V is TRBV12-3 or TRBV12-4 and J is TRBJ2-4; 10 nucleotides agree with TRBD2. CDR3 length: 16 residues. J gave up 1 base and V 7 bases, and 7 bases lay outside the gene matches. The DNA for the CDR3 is TGTGCCAGCACCAGAGCGGGGGGGCGTGCCAAAAACATTCAGTACTTC. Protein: CASTRAGGRAKNIQYF.

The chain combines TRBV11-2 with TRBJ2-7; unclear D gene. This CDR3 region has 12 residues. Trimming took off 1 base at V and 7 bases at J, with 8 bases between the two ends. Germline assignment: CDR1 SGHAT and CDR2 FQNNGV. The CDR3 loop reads CASSLVGWEQYF. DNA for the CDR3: TGTGCCAGCAGCTTAGTCGGTTGGGAGCAGTACTTC.

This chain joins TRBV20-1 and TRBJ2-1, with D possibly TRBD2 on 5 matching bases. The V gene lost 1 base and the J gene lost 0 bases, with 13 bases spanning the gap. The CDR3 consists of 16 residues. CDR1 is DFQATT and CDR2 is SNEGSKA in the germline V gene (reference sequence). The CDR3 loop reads CSARAASLSSYNEQFF. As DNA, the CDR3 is TGCAGTGCTAGAGCGGCTAGCTTAAGCTCCTACAATGAGCAGTTCTTC.

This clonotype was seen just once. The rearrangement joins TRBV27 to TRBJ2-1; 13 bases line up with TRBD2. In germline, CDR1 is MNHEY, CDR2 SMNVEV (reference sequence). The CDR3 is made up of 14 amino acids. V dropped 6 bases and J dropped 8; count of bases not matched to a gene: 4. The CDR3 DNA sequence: TGTGCCAGCAGGAAAGGACTAGCGGGAGATGAGCAGTTCTTC. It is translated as CASRKGLAGDEQFF.

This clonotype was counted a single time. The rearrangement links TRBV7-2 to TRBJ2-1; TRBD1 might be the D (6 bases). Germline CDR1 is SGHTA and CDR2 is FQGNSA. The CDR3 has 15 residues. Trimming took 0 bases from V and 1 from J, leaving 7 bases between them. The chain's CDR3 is CASSLAGTSYNEQFF. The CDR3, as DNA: TGTGCCAGCAGCTTAGCTGGGACATCCTACAATGAGCAGTTCTTC.

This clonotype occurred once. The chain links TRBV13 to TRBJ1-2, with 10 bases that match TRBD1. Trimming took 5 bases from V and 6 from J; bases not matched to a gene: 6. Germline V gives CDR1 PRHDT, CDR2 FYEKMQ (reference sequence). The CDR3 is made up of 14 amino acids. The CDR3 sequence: CASSARTGGHGYTF. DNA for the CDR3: TGTGCCAGCAGCGCCCGGACAGGGGGTCATGGCTACACCTTC.

Here the CDR3 DNA reads TGCGCCAGCAGGCGGACAGGGTTCACTGAAGCTTTCTTT. Its translation is CASRRTGFTEAFF. This chain uses TRBV10-2 with TRBJ1-1; TRBD1 agrees at 8 bases. The CDR3 covers 13 residues. Germline assignment: CDR1 WSHSY and CDR2 SAAADI. Unmatched junction bases numbered 4, after V lost 6 bases and J lost 4 bases.